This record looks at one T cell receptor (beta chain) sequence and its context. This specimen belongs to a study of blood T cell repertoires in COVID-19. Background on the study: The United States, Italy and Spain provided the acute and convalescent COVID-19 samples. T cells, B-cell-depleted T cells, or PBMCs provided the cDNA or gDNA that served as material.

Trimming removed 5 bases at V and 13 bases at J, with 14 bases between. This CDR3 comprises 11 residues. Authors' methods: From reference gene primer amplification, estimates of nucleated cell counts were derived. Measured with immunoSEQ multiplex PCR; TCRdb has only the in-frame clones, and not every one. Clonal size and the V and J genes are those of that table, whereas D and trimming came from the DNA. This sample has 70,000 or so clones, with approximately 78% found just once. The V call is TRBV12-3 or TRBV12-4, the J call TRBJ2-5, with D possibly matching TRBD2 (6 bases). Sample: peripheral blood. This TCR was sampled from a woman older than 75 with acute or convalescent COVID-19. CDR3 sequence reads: CASSGDSSAYF. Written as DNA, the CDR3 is TGTGCCAGCAGTGGGGACTCCTCAGCGTACTTC.